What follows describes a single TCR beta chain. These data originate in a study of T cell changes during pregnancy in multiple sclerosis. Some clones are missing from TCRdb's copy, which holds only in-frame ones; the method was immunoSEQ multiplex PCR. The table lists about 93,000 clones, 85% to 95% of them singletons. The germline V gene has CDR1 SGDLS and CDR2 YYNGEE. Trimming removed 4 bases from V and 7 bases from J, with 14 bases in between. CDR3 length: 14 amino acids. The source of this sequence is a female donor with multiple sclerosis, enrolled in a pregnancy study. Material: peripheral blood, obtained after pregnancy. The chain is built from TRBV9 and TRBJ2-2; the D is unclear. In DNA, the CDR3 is TGTGCCAGCAGCACCCGACTGTTCGTCGGGGAGCTGTTTTTT. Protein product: CASSTRLFVGELFF.